These 13 T cell receptor beta chains originate from one sample sequenced in a study of cytomegalovirus exposure and HLA in healthy donors. The PCR employed 60 Vbeta primers together with 13 Jbeta primers. TCRdb's table, derived via immunoSEQ multiplex PCR, lists solely in-frame clones and lacks some. This table holds under 150,000 clones, around 77% found once. Sequences were obtained from PBMCs. The source is a woman between 50 and 59 years old in good health and CMV-seronegative.

V usage is TRBV7-9 and J usage is TRBJ2-3; D remains unclear. Germline V CDR1 and CDR2: SEHNR, FQNEAQ (reference sequence). V gave up 5 bases and J gave up 6 bases, with 9 bases separating them. This CDR3 region has 12 residues. CDR3: CASSPRSDTQYF. CDR3 DNA: TGTGCCAGCAGCCCTCGGTCCGATACGCAGTATTTT.

The V and J genes are TRBV29-1 and TRBJ1-5, with 7 bases fitting TRBD1. Germline lookup yields CDR1 SQVTM and CDR2 ANQGSEA. CDR3 length: 12 residues. Trimming at V came to 4 bases and at J to 7 bases, leaving 4 bases not matched to a gene. The CDR3 bases are TGCAGCGTTGGACAGGGAGAGCAGCCCCAGCATTTT. Translated, it gives CSVGQGEQPQHF.

The rearrangement uses TRBV5-4 and TRBJ2-3, with a tentative D call TRBD2 (6 bases). Trimming removed 4 bases from V and 5 bases from J, with 17 bases in between. CDR1 is SGHNT, CDR2 YYREEE, per germline (reference sequence). This CDR3 has 15 amino acids. CDR3 sequence (DNA): TGTGCCAGCAGCGCGCGGGGAGGCCTGCGAGATACGCAGTATTTT. Its protein product is CASSARGGLRDTQYF. Drawing the rest from reference TRBV5-4 and TRBJ2-3, the complete variable domain is ETGVTQSPTHLIKTRGQQVTLRCSSQSGHNTVSWYQQALGQGPQFIFQYYREEENGRGNFPPRFSGLQFPNYSSELNVNALELDDSALYLCASSARGGLRDTQYFGPGTRLTVL.

This clone has only a few counts. The chain is built from TRBV19 and TRBJ1-5, with TRBD1 matching 7 bases. The CDR3 consists of 15 residues. Unmatched junction bases numbered 13, after V lost 7 bases and J lost 7 bases. In germline, CDR1 is LNHDA, CDR2 SQIVND (reference sequence). In nucleotides, the CDR3 is TGTGCCAGTACACAAGAGACAGGGATCCAACAGCCCCAGCATTTT. This encodes CASTQETGIQQPQHF.

V usage is TRBV19 and J usage is TRBJ2-5; 8 bases are shared with TRBD1. Germline CDR1 is LNHDA and CDR2 is SQIVND (reference sequence). This CDR3 region has 16 residues. J was trimmed by 0 bases and V by 6 bases; bases with no gene match: 9. The CDR3 DNA follows: TGTGCCAGTAGCCGGGGGACAGGAGCGTACCAAGAGACCCAGTACTTC. It codes for CASSRGTGAYQETQYF.

V is TRBV12-5 and J is TRBJ1-2, with TRBD1 identical over 7 bases. CDR1 is LGHNT, CDR2 FRNRAP, per germline. The length of the CDR3 is 13 residues. V lost 1 base to trimming and J lost 7 bases; unmatched junction nucleotides: 3. CDR3 sequence: CASGLEQGLGYTF. The CDR3 DNA is TGTGCTAGTGGTTTGGAACAGGGGCTTGGCTACACCTTC.

In this sample, this clone turned up a few times. The chain links TRBV2 to TRBJ1-1; 7 bases fit TRBD1. After removal of 2 bases from V and 5 bases from J, the junction contained 8 bases not matched to a gene. In germline, CDR1 is SNHLY, CDR2 FYNNEI. This CDR3 region has 15 residues. CDR3 amino acids: CASSELVGGKTEAFF. CDR3 DNA sequence: TGTGCCAGCAGTGAATTGGTAGGGGGCAAAACTGAAGCTTTCTTT. The full variable domain, with the rest looked up from reference TRBV2 and TRBJ1-1, is EPEVTQTPSHQVTQMGQEVILRCVPISNHLYFYWYRQILGQKVEFLVSFYNNEISEKSEIFDDQFSVERPDGSNFTLKIRSTKLEDSAMYFCASSELVGGKTEAFFGQGTRLTVV.

The chain is built from TRBV21-1 and TRBJ2-5; the table's D call of TRBD1 was not tested on the DNA. TRBV21-1 is a listed pseudogene. This CDR3 is 14 amino acids long. The CDR3 is CASSRRTGEETQYF. In nucleotides, the CDR3 is TGTGCCAGCAGCCGTCGGACAGGGGAAGAGACCCAGTACTTC.

V and J are TRBV30 and TRBJ1-2; 9 bases fit TRBD1. V lost 5 bases and J lost 4; bases outside the gene matches: 5. Germline-derived CDR1 and CDR2 are GTSNPN and SVGIG (reference sequence). The CDR3 consists of 13 residues. In nucleotides, the CDR3 is TGTGCCTGGGGGGACAGGGCGGGCTATGGCTACACCTTC. Its translation: CAWGDRAGYGYTF.

The V call is TRBV19, the J call TRBJ2-7; TRBD2 is a possible D gene (6 bases). The CDR3 contains 11 residues. CDR1 is LNHDA and CDR2 is SQIVND in the germline V gene (reference sequence). The V and J ends lost 5 bases and 5 bases respectively, with 7 bases between them. The chain's CDR3 is CASSGGNEQYF. The CDR3 coding sequence is TGTGCCAGTAGTGGAGGGAACGAGCAGTACTTC.

The chain links TRBV6-6 to TRBJ1-1, with unresolved D. Germline CDR1 MNHNY, CDR2 SVGAGI (reference sequence). The ends were cut back, 3 bases at V and 1 base at J, with 15 bases in the middle. This CDR3 comprises 16 residues. The CDR3 sequence: CASSYHRQKGNTEAFF. CDR3 bases: TGTGCCAGCAGTTATCACAGACAAAAAGGGAACACTGAAGCTTTCTTT.

J is TRBJ1-1 and V is TRBV19; 8 nucleotides line up with TRBD1. Germline CDR1 is LNHDA and CDR2 is SQIVND (reference sequence). The V gene end was trimmed by 4 bases and the J gene end by 2 bases; junction bases not matched to a gene: 0. The CDR3 is made up of 13 amino acids. The CDR3 here is CASSTGGNTEAFF. CDR3 DNA sequence: TGTGCCAGTAGTACAGGGGGCAACACTGAAGCTTTCTTT.

J is TRBJ2-7 and V is TRBV4-1; 9 bases align to TRBD1. The V gene's germline CDR1 is MGHRA and CDR2 YSYEKL. This CDR3 spans 15 amino acids. V was clipped by 3 bases and J by 6 bases; unmatched bases: 9. The CDR3 DNA sequence: TGCGCCAGCAGCCAGAGGGACAGGGCCCCCTCCGAGCAGTACTTC. Translation gives CASSQRDRAPSEQYF.